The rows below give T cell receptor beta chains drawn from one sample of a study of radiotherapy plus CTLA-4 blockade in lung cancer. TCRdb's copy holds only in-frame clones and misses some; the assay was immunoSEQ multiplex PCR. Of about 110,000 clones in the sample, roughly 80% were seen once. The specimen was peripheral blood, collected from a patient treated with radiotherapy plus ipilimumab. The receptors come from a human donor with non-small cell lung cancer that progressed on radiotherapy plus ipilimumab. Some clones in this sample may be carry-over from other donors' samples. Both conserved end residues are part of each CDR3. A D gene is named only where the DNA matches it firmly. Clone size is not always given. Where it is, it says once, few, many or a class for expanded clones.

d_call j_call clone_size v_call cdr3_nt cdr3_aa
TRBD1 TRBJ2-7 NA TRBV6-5 TGTGCCAGCAGTTACGGGGGACAGAGCTCCTACGAGCAGTACTTC CASSYGGQSSYEQYF
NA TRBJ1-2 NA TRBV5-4 TGTGCCAGCAGCTTAGCTGGGGATGGCTACACCTTC CASSLAGDGYTF
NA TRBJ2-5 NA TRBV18 TGTGCCAGCTCACCAAGTGGGATCCAAGAGACCCAGTACTTC CASSPSGIQETQYF
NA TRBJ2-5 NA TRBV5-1 TGCGCCAGCAGCTCGACAGTTCCCCAAGAGACCCAGTACTTC CASSSTVPQETQYF
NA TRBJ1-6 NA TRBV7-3 TGTGCCAGCAGCTTAGACGGGCAGCTCTATAATTCACCCCTCCACTTT CASSLDGQLYNSPLHF
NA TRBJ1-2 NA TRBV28 TGTGCCAGCAGTGAGGGACATTTAAACTATGGCTACACCTTC CASSEGHLNYGYTF
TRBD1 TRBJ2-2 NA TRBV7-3 TGTGCCAGCAGATTCCCGGCGGGACAGGGGGCAGAATCCGGGGAGCTGTTTTTT CASRFPAGQGAESGELFF
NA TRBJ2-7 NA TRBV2 TGTGCCAGCAATGGGGTAGGGTACGAGCAGTACTTC CASNGVGYEQYF
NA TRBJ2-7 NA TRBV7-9 TGTGCCAGCAGCTTGGTTGTTGGCAGTACCTACGAGCAGTACTTC CASSLVVGSTYEQYF
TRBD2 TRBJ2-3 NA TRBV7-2 TGTGCCAGCAGCATGGGACTAGCCCCAGCGAGGAGGACAGATACGCAGTATTTT CASSMGLAPARRTDTQYF
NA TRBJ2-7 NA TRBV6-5 TGTGCCAGCAGTGAAACCAGTACCTACGAGCAGTACTTC CASSETSTYEQYF
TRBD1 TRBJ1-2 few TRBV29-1 TGCAGCGTTGAAGAGTCGGGACAGGGGGCATGGGGCCTCAATGGCTACACCTTC CSVEESGQGAWGLNGYTF
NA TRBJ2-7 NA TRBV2 TGTGCCAGCACCCGGCAATACGAGCAGTACTTC CASTRQYEQYF
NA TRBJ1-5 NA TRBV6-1 TGTGCCAGCACCCCGGGGCCAGGGGGCAATCAGCCCCAGCATTTT CASTPGPGGNQPQHF
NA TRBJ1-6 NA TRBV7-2 TGTGCCAGCAGCGTAACAGGGATCGTAGGATCACCCCTCCACTTT CASSVTGIVGSPLHF
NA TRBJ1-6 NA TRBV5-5 TGTGCCAGCAGCTTGCCGTTCAGTGGGGCCAATTCACCCCTCCACTTT CASSLPFSGANSPLHF
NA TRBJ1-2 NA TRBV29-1 TGCAGCGTTGACCCGGGCCTCGGGGCCCAGGCTGGCTACACCTTC CSVDPGLGAQAGYTF
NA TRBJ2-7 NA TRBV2 TGTGCCAGCAGTGAACAGGTCTCCTACGAGCAGTACTTC CASSEQVSYEQYF
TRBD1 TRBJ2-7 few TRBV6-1 TGTGCCAGCAGTGATAGGGACAGGTTGGGCGAGACCTACGAGCAGTACTTC CASSDRDRLGETYEQYF
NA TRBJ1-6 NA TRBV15 TGTGCCACCAGCAGAGGGCAGCGGGGTAATTCACCCCTCCACTTT CATSRGQRGNSPLHF
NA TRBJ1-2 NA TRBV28 TGTGCCAGCAGTTTATCGTCCGGGGACGGAGGAGGCTACACCTTC CASSLSSGDGGGYTF
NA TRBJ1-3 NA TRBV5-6 TGTGCCAGCTCAAACCCGATCAACAGGGCGTTAGGAAACACCATATATTTT CASSNPINRALGNTIYF
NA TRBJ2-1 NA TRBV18 TGTGCCAGCTCACCAGGGAATGAGCAGTTCTTC CASSPGNEQFF
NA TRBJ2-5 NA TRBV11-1 TGTGCCAGCAGTTCGACTAGTGAAGAGACCCAGTACTTC CASSSTSEETQYF
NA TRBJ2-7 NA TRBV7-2 TGTGCCAGCAGCTTAAGTACCTACGAGCAGTACTTC CASSLSTYEQYF
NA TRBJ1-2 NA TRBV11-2 TGTGCCAGCAAATTGGGGGTTCGGGCTGGCTACACCTTC CASKLGVRAGYTF
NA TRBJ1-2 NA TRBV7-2 TGTGCCAGCAGCTCCGTGGGGGGAATGATTGACTATGGCTACACCTTC CASSSVGGMIDYGYTF
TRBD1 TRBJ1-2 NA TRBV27 TGTGCCAGCAGTCTTTACGGACGACAGAACAGGGGTGGCGGCTACACCTTC CASSLYGRQNRGGGYTF
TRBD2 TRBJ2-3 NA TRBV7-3 TGTGCCAGTCAGCCTGTTGGCGGGGGGGCCGGTACGCAGTATTTT CASQPVGGGAGTQYF
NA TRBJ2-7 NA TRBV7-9 TGTGCCAGCAGCTCCCAGGGCCGCCCGTTCTACTCCTACGAGCAGTACTTC CASSSQGRPFYSYEQYF
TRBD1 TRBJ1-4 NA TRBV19 TGTGCCAGTAGTTGGGACAGAAATAATGAAAAACTGTTTTTT CASSWDRNNEKLFF
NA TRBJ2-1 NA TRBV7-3 TGTGCCAGCAGCTTAGACTATTCCTACAATGAGCAGTTCTTC CASSLDYSYNEQFF
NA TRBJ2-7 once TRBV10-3 TGTGCCATCAGTGAGCGGGACGGTTACGAGCAGTACTTC CAISERDGYEQYF
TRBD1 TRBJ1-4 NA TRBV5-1 TGCGCCAGCAGTTACCGACAGGGTGCAACTAATGAAAAACTGTTTTTT CASSYRQGATNEKLFF
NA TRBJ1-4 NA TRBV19 TGTGCCAGTAGTAAAGGACAGACAACTAATGAAAAACTGTTTTTT CASSKGQTTNEKLFF
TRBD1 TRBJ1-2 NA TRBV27 TGTGCCAGCAGTTCGAACGACAGGGTTTCGGTAGTTGGCTACACCTTC CASSSNDRVSVVGYTF
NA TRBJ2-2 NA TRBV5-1 TGCGCCACCAGTGGGCAGGGGACCACCGGGGAGCTGTTTTTT CATSGQGTTGELFF
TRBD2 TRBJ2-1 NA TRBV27 TGTGCCAGCAGTCCTAGCGGGGGGGCCACAGCGTACCGAAATGAGCAGTTCTTC CASSPSGGATAYRNEQFF
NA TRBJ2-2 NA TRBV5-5 TGTGCCAGCAGCTTGTGGACACTGAACACCGGGGAGCTGTTTTTT CASSLWTLNTGELFF
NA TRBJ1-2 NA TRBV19 TGTGCCAGTAGTATTTCCGGGACGGCGATCTATGGCTACACCTTC CASSISGTAIYGYTF